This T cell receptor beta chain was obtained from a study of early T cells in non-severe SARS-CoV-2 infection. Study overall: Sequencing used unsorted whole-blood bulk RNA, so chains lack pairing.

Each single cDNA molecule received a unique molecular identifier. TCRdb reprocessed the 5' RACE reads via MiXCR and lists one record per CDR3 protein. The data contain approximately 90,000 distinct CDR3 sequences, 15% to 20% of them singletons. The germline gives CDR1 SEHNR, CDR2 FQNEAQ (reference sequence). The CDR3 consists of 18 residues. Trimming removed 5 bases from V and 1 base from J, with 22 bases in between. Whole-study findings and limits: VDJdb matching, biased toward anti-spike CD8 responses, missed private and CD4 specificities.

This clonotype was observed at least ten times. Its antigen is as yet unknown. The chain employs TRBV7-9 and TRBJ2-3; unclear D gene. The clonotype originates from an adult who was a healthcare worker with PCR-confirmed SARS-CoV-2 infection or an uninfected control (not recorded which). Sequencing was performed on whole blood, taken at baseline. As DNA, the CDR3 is TGTGCCAGCAGCACCGGCCCTCTAGAAACGGGTCGCACAGATACGCAGTATTTT. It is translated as CASSTGPLETGRTDTQYF.